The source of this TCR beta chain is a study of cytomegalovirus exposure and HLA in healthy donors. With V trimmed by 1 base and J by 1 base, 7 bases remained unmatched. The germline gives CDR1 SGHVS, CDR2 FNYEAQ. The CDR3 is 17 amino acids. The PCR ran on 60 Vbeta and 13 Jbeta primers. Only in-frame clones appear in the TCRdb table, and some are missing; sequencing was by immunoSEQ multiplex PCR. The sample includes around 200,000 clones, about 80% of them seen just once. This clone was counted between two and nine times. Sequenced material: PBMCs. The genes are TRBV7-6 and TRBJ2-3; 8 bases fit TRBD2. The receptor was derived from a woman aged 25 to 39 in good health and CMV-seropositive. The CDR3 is CASSLGISGIGTDTQYF. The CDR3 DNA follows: TGTGCCAGCAGCTTAGGTATTAGCGGGATTGGCACAGATACGCAGTATTTT.